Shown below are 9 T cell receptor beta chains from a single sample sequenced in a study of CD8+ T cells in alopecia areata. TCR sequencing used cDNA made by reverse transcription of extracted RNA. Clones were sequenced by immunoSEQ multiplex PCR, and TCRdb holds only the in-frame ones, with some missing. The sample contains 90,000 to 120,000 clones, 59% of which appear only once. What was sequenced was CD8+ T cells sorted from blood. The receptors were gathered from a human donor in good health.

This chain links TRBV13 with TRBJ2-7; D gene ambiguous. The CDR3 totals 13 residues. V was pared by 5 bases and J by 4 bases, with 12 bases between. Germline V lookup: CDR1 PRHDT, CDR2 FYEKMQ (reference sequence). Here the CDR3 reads CASSDPDTYEQYF. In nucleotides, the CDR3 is TGTGCCAGCAGCGATCCCGACACGTACGAGCAGTACTTC.

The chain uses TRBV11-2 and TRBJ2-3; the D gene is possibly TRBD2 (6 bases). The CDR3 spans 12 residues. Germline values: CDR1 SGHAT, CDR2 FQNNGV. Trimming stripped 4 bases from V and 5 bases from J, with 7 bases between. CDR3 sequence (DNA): TGTGCCAGCAGCTCGGGGGTAGATACGCAGTATTTT. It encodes CASSSGVDTQYF. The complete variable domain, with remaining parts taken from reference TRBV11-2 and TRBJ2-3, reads EAGVAQSPRYKIIEKRQSVAFWCNPISGHATLYWYQQILGQGPKLLIQFQNNGVVDDSQLPKDRFSAERLKGVDSTLKIQPAKLEDSAVYLCASSSGVDTQYFGPGTRLTVL.

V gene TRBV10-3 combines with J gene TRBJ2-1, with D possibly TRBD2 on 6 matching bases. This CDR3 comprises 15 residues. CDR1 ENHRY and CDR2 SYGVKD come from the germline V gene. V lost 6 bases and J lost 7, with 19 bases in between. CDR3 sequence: CAISPFGLTRNEQFF. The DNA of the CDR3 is TGTGCCATCAGCCCTTTCGGACTAACTAGGAATGAGCAGTTCTTC.

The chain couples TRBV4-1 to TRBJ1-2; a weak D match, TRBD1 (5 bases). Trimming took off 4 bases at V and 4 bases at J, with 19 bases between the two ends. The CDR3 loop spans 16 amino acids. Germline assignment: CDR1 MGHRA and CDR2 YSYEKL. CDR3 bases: TGCGCCAGCAGCCTCATAAGTGCTGGGGGAGGCTATGGCTACACCTTC. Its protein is CASSLISAGGGYGYTF.

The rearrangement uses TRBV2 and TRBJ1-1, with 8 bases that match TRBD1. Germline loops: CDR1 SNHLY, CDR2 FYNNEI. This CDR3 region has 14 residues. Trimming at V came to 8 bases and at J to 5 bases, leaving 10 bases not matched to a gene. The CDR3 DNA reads TGTGCCAGCGGAGGAGGTACAGGGGGGACTGAAGCTTTCTTT. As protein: CASGGGTGGTEAFF.

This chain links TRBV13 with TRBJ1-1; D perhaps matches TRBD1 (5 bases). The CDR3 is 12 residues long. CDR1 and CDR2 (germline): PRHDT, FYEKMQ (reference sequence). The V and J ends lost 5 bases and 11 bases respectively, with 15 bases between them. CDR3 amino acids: CASSPQDGTAFF. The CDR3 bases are TGTGCCAGCAGCCCGCAGGATGGGACTGCTTTCTTT.

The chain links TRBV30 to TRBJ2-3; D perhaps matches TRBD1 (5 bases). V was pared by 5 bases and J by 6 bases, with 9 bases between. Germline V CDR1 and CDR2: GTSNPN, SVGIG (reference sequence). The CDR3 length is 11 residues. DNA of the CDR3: TGTGCCTGGTGGGGCGAGGATACGCAGTATTTT. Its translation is CAWWGEDTQYF.

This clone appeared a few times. The CDR3 region is CASSARERYTEAFF. As DNA, the CDR3 is TGTGCCAGCAGCGCCAGGGAAAGGTACACTGAAGCTTTCTTT. The rearrangement uses TRBV6-5 and TRBJ1-1; the D gene is possibly TRBD1 (5 bases). Germline CDR1 MNHEY, CDR2 SVGAGI. There are 14 residues in the CDR3. The germline V and J ends were trimmed by 6 bases and 3 bases, with 14 bases remaining between them.

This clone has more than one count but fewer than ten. CDR3 residues: CASSSFQETQYF. The CDR3 coding sequence is TGTGCCAGCAGCTCATTCCAAGAGACCCAGTACTTC. This chain joins TRBV13 and TRBJ2-5; D gene unclear. CDR3 length: 12 amino acids. Trimming pared 4 bases from V and 1 base from J, leaving 4 bases between. Germline CDR1 and CDR2: PRHDT and FYEKMQ (reference sequence).